The rows below give T cell receptor beta chains drawn from one sample of a study of Ad26.COV2.S vaccination and SARS-CoV-2 variants. The data were produced by immunoSEQ multiplex PCR, yet TCRdb's version contains in-frame clones alone and is incomplete. This sample has more than 300,000 clones; about 86% occur once, and the top ten carry 1.5% to 2.5%. The source was peripheral blood, collected in a trial of Ad26.COV2.S vaccine versus placebo. Source of these receptors: a person aged 18-65 years who received the Ad26.COV2.S COVID-19 vaccine or a placebo. The conserved cysteine and the conserved F or W are not part of the CDR3 here. A D gene is named only where the DNA matches it firmly.

NA	TRBV7-2	13	TRBJ1-5	ASSLGLFSNQPQH
NA	TRBV4-3	13	TRBJ2-7	ASSQDTGGSYEQY
TRBD2	TRBV6-5	13	TRBJ2-7	ASSQLAGGSYEQY
NA	TRBV7-2	15	TRBJ2-2	ASSFYARAGGTGELF
TRBD2	TRBV25-1	13	TRBJ2-3	ASRSGVWGTDTQY
NA	TRBV5-6	13	TRBJ2-7	ASSLGVRGSYEQY
NA	TRBV19	11	TRBJ1-2	ASSAPKGEFYT
TRBD2	TRBV6-2/TRBV6-3	17	TRBJ2-5	ASSYPGTSGSLARETQY
TRBD1	TRBV15	13	TRBJ2-7	ATSRDGTGGYEQY
NA	TRBV14	12	TRBJ2-3	ASSQTASTDTQY
NA	TRBV5-1	15	TRBJ1-3	ASSLDAGRSSGNTIY
NA	TRBV4-3	15	TRBJ2-1	ASSQDLGRAVYNEQF
NA	TRBV2	14	TRBJ1-6	ASSEPRLDGRSPLH
TRBD2	TRBV6-6	21	TRBJ2-1	ASSHTRPSRAGETPSTAGEQF